The rows below give T cell receptor beta chains drawn from one sample of a study of T-cell memory formation after mild COVID-19. TCRdb passed the 5' RACE reads through MiXCR, listing each CDR3 protein once. This sample has hundreds of thousands of distinct CDR3 sequences, with about 22% found just once. The material sequenced was PBMCs or a T cell subset sorted from them (not recorded which). All receptors derive from an adult woman who had mild COVID-19 (a few samples of this study predate the infection). Cell type and time point are not known. CDR3s include the opening cysteine and the closing phenylalanine or tryptophan. The D gene is left open where the match is weak. The size entry is marked missing in some rows and otherwise reads once, few, many or a size class.

j_gene: TRBJ1-1
d_gene: NA
abundance: NA
v_gene: TRBV29-1
CDR3aa: CSAEGLLGAEAFF
CDR3nt: TGCAGCGCCGAGGGGTTATTGGGCGCTGAAGCTTTCTTT

j_gene: TRBJ2-1
d_gene: NA
abundance: NA
v_gene: TRBV7-2
CDR3aa: CASSLDFSGEQFF
CDR3nt: TGTGCCAGCAGCTTGGACTTCTCGGGGGAGCAGTTCTTC

j_gene: TRBJ2-3
d_gene: NA
abundance: few
v_gene: TRBV30
CDR3aa: CAWMRQDLAGWKYF
CDR3nt: TGTGCCTGGATGAGACAGGACCTAGCAGGGTGGAAGTATTTT

j_gene: TRBJ2-2
d_gene: NA
abundance: once
v_gene: TRBV27
CDR3aa: CASSSTLVSSGELFF
CDR3nt: TGTGCCAGCAGTTCGACCCTTGTTTCTTCCGGGGAGCTGTTTTTT

j_gene: TRBJ2-5
d_gene: NA
abundance: NA
v_gene: TRBV20-1
CDR3aa: CSASTQETQYF
CDR3nt: TGCAGTGCTAGTACTCAAGAGACCCAGTACTTC

j_gene: TRBJ1-5
d_gene: NA
abundance: NA
v_gene: TRBV6-5
CDR3aa: CASRLREGRNQPQHF
CDR3nt: TGTGCCAGCAGACTCAGGGAGGGACGCAATCAGCCCCAGCATTTT

j_gene: TRBJ2-1
d_gene: NA
abundance: NA
v_gene: TRBV7-3
CDR3aa: CASSLLGSGVYNEQFF
CDR3nt: TGTGCCAGCAGCTTATTGGGTAGCGGAGTATACAATGAGCAGTTCTTC

j_gene: TRBJ1-1
d_gene: NA
abundance: NA
v_gene: TRBV5-1
CDR3aa: CASSFPPWNTEAFF
CDR3nt: TGCGCCAGCAGCTTCCCCCCATGGAATACTGAAGCTTTCTTT

j_gene: TRBJ2-1
d_gene: NA
abundance: NA
v_gene: TRBV9
CDR3aa: CASGGSGSEWSGEQFF
CDR3nt: TGTGCCAGCGGGGGAAGTGGGAGCGAATGGTCGGGTGAGCAGTTCTTC

j_gene: TRBJ2-5
d_gene: TRBD2
abundance: few
v_gene: TRBV7-2
CDR3aa: CASTVTSGSRETQYF
CDR3nt: TGTGCCAGCACCGTGACTAGCGGGAGTCGGGAGACCCAGTACTTC

j_gene: TRBJ2-7
d_gene: TRBD2
abundance: few
v_gene: TRBV12-3/TRBV12-4
CDR3aa: CASSFQGGGFDEQYF
CDR3nt: TGTGCCAGCAGTTTTCAGGGCGGGGGGTTCGACGAGCAGTACTTC

j_gene: TRBJ2-1
d_gene: NA
abundance: many
v_gene: TRBV5-1
CDR3aa: CASSLSSYNEQFF
CDR3nt: TGTGCCAGCAGCCTCAGCTCCTACAATGAGCAGTTCTTC

j_gene: TRBJ2-1
d_gene: NA
abundance: NA
v_gene: TRBV15
CDR3aa: CATSRVPYNEQFF
CDR3nt: TGTGCCACCAGCAGAGTCCCATACAATGAGCAGTTCTTC

j_gene: TRBJ1-1
d_gene: TRBD1
abundance: NA
v_gene: TRBV12-3/TRBV12-4
CDR3aa: CASSFRGRVGTEAFF
CDR3nt: TGTGCCAGCAGTTTTAGGGGGCGAGTAGGCACTGAAGCTTTCTTT

j_gene: TRBJ2-1
d_gene: NA
abundance: few
v_gene: TRBV21-1
CDR3aa: CASRGLAGYSYNEQFF
CDR3nt: TGTGCCAGCAGGGGACTAGCGGGTTACTCCTACAATGAGCAGTTCTTC

j_gene: TRBJ2-1
d_gene: NA
abundance: many
v_gene: TRBV3-1
CDR3aa: CASSQDPGGSYNEQFF
CDR3nt: TGTGCCAGCAGCCAAGACCCCGGGGGCTCCTACAATGAGCAGTTCTTC

j_gene: TRBJ2-2
d_gene: NA
abundance: few
v_gene: TRBV6-5
CDR3aa: CASLRVNTGELFF
CDR3nt: TGTGCCAGTCTCAGGGTTAACACCGGGGAGCTGTTTTTT

j_gene: TRBJ2-2
d_gene: NA
abundance: few
v_gene: TRBV5-1
CDR3aa: CASKGRNTGELFF
CDR3nt: TGCGCCAGCAAGGGACGGAACACCGGGGAGCTGTTTTTT

j_gene: TRBJ2-1
d_gene: TRBD2
abundance: NA
v_gene: TRBV9
CDR3aa: CASSVGTSGRDEQFF
CDR3nt: TGTGCCAGCAGCGTGGGGACTAGCGGGAGGGACGAGCAGTTCTTC

j_gene: TRBJ2-7
d_gene: NA
abundance: few
v_gene: TRBV5-6
CDR3aa: CASSLETDTYEQYF
CDR3nt: TGTGCCAGCAGCTTGGAAACGGACACCTACGAGCAGTACTTC

j_gene: TRBJ2-1
d_gene: TRBD2
abundance: few
v_gene: TRBV15
CDR3aa: CATSRDGSSGREQFF
CDR3nt: TGTGCCACCAGCAGAGATGGGTCTAGCGGGAGGGAGCAGTTCTTC

j_gene: TRBJ2-1
d_gene: TRBD2
abundance: NA
v_gene: TRBV7-2
CDR3aa: CASSLDGGSTYNEQFF
CDR3nt: TGTGCCAGCAGCTTAGATGGCGGGAGTACCTACAATGAGCAGTTCTTC

j_gene: TRBJ2-3
d_gene: TRBD2
abundance: NA
v_gene: TRBV20-1
CDR3aa: CSARGSGGSTDTQYF
CDR3nt: TGCAGTGCTAGAGGGAGTGGCGGGAGTACAGATACGCAGTATTTT

j_gene: TRBJ2-5
d_gene: NA
abundance: NA
v_gene: TRBV7-9
CDR3aa: CASTIAGGQGDETQYF
CDR3nt: TGTGCCAGCACTATCGCGGGGGGACAGGGAGATGAGACCCAGTACTTC

j_gene: TRBJ2-5
d_gene: NA
abundance: NA
v_gene: TRBV20-1
CDR3aa: CSAQDSPRETQYF
CDR3nt: TGCAGTGCCCAGGACAGTCCTCGGGAGACCCAGTACTTC

j_gene: TRBJ2-1
d_gene: NA
abundance: few
v_gene: TRBV14
CDR3aa: CASMAGAYNEQFF
CDR3nt: TGTGCCAGCATGGCGGGTGCTTACAATGAGCAGTTCTTC

j_gene: TRBJ1-5
d_gene: NA
abundance: NA
v_gene: TRBV19
CDR3aa: CASSIQGSNQPQHF
CDR3nt: TGTGCCAGTAGTATACAGGGGAGCAATCAGCCCCAGCATTTT

j_gene: TRBJ2-3
d_gene: NA
abundance: NA
v_gene: TRBV20-1
CDR3aa: CSAGGIPDTQYF
CDR3nt: TGCAGTGCTGGTGGGATTCCAGATACGCAGTATTTT

j_gene: TRBJ1-5
d_gene: NA
abundance: NA
v_gene: TRBV12-3/TRBV12-4
CDR3aa: CASSLAPLGHQPQHF
CDR3nt: TGTGCCAGCAGCTTAGCCCCATTGGGACATCAGCCCCAGCATTTT

j_gene: TRBJ1-5
d_gene: NA
abundance: once
v_gene: TRBV5-1
CDR3aa: CASSGVPRGPQHF
CDR3nt: TGCGCCAGCAGCGGCGTCCCCCGTGGGCCCCAGCATTTT

j_gene: TRBJ2-1
d_gene: NA
abundance: NA
v_gene: TRBV7-9
CDR3aa: CASSSPGVNEQFF
CDR3nt: TGTGCCAGCAGCTCCCCGGGAGTCAATGAGCAGTTCTTC

j_gene: TRBJ2-1
d_gene: TRBD2
abundance: NA
v_gene: TRBV20-1
CDR3aa: CSARDPAGGSYNEQFF
CDR3nt: TGCAGTGCTAGAGATCCGGCGGGGGGCTCCTACAATGAGCAGTTCTTC

j_gene: TRBJ2-1
d_gene: TRBD1
abundance: NA
v_gene: TRBV5-1
CDR3aa: CASSLGLQGGYNEQFF
CDR3nt: TGCGCCAGCAGCCTCGGGTTACAGGGGGGTTACAATGAGCAGTTCTTC

j_gene: TRBJ2-5
d_gene: NA
abundance: NA
v_gene: TRBV5-6
CDR3aa: CASSLVTTQETQYF
CDR3nt: TGTGCCAGCAGCTTGGTGACTACCCAAGAGACCCAGTACTTC

j_gene: TRBJ2-2
d_gene: NA
abundance: NA
v_gene: TRBV19
CDR3aa: CASEGTGELFF
CDR3nt: TGTGCCAGTGAGGGCACCGGGGAGCTGTTTTTT

j_gene: TRBJ1-1
d_gene: NA
abundance: few
v_gene: TRBV12-3/TRBV12-4
CDR3aa: CASSFRQKNTEAFF
CDR3nt: TGTGCCAGCAGTTTCAGGCAGAAGAACACTGAAGCTTTCTTT

j_gene: TRBJ1-2
d_gene: NA
abundance: NA
v_gene: TRBV2
CDR3aa: CASKIYREDYGYTF
CDR3nt: TGTGCCAGCAAGATTTACAGGGAGGACTATGGCTACACCTTC

j_gene: TRBJ1-1
d_gene: NA
abundance: few
v_gene: TRBV7-2
CDR3aa: CASSQTLNTEAFF
CDR3nt: TGTGCCAGCAGCCAAACCTTGAACACTGAAGCTTTCTTT

j_gene: TRBJ2-5
d_gene: NA
abundance: NA
v_gene: TRBV12-3/TRBV12-4
CDR3aa: CASSLVGGPFETQYF
CDR3nt: TGTGCCAGCAGTTTAGTCGGGGGACCGTTTGAGACCCAGTACTTC

j_gene: TRBJ1-6
d_gene: TRBD1
abundance: NA
v_gene: TRBV20-1
CDR3aa: CSARTGYNSPLHF
CDR3nt: TGCAGTGCCCGGACAGGCTATAATTCACCCCTCCACTTT

j_gene: TRBJ1-6
d_gene: NA
abundance: NA
v_gene: TRBV12-3/TRBV12-4
CDR3aa: CASTFGPNSPLHF
CDR3nt: TGTGCCAGCACCTTTGGGCCTAATTCACCCCTCCACTTT

j_gene: TRBJ1-2
d_gene: NA
abundance: NA
v_gene: TRBV7-9
CDR3aa: CASSPGGLANYGYTF
CDR3nt: TGTGCCAGCAGCCCGGGGGGGCTGGCCAACTATGGCTACACCTTC

j_gene: TRBJ2-7
d_gene: TRBD1
abundance: NA
v_gene: TRBV4-2
CDR3aa: CASSQVPGTGESGPYYEQYF
CDR3nt: TGTGCCAGCAGCCAGGTACCGGGGACAGGGGAGTCCGGGCCTTACTACGAGCAGTACTTC

j_gene: TRBJ2-7
d_gene: TRBD1
abundance: NA
v_gene: TRBV29-1
CDR3aa: CSVVGGLYEQYF
CDR3nt: TGCAGCGTTGTAGGGGGCCTCTACGAGCAGTACTTC

j_gene: TRBJ2-7
d_gene: NA
abundance: few
v_gene: TRBV5-1
CDR3aa: CASSFDVSLTYEQYF
CDR3nt: TGCGCCAGCAGCTTCGACGTATCTCTTACCTACGAGCAGTACTTC

j_gene: TRBJ2-1
d_gene: NA
abundance: NA
v_gene: TRBV5-4
CDR3aa: CASSTRTGGNNEQFF
CDR3nt: TGTGCCAGCAGCACTCGAACGGGTGGGAACAATGAGCAGTTCTTC

j_gene: TRBJ2-5
d_gene: NA
abundance: NA
v_gene: TRBV6-5
CDR3aa: CASSYIGGFGETQYF
CDR3nt: TGTGCCAGCAGTTACATTGGGGGATTCGGGGAGACCCAGTACTTC

j_gene: TRBJ2-5
d_gene: NA
abundance: NA
v_gene: TRBV7-9
CDR3aa: CASSLNRVGQETQYF
CDR3nt: TGTGCCAGCAGTTTGAACAGGGTGGGCCAAGAGACCCAGTACTTC

j_gene: TRBJ1-2
d_gene: NA
abundance: few
v_gene: TRBV24-1
CDR3aa: CATSDTGAANYGYTF
CDR3nt: TGTGCCACCAGTGATACAGGAGCAGCTAACTATGGCTACACCTTC

j_gene: TRBJ2-5
d_gene: NA
abundance: NA
v_gene: TRBV30
CDR3aa: CAWSVLGSKGTQYF
CDR3nt: TGTGCCTGGAGTGTACTCGGTTCGAAGGGGACCCAGTACTTC

j_gene: TRBJ2-2
d_gene: NA
abundance: NA
v_gene: TRBV5-1
CDR3aa: CASTPLDTGELFF
CDR3nt: TGCGCCAGCACTCCCCTAGACACCGGGGAGCTGTTTTTT

j_gene: TRBJ2-2
d_gene: NA
abundance: few
v_gene: TRBV5-4
CDR3aa: CASSKTLLAGVNTGELFF
CDR3nt: TGTGCCAGCAGCAAAACGCTACTAGCAGGCGTGAACACCGGGGAGCTGTTTTTT

j_gene: TRBJ2-7
d_gene: TRBD1
abundance: NA
v_gene: TRBV5-6
CDR3aa: CASSSEGQGVYEQYF
CDR3nt: TGTGCCAGCAGCTCCGAGGGACAGGGGGTGTACGAGCAGTACTTC

j_gene: TRBJ2-7
d_gene: TRBD1
abundance: NA
v_gene: TRBV24-1
CDR3aa: CATSDAHRGIIEQYF
CDR3nt: TGTGCCACCAGTGATGCCCACAGGGGAATCATCGAGCAGTACTTC